The rows below give T cell receptor beta chains drawn from one sample of a study of regulatory T cells in long-lasting Graves disease. From the multiplex PCR reads, TCRdb called clonotypes with MiXCR, one entry per CDR3 protein. Of 450,000 to 700,000 distinct CDR3 sequences listed, 13% are singletons. These records were also assigned to another study, of T cells in Graves' hyperthyroidism and ophthalmopathy.

The source was peripheral blood mononuclear cells (PBMCs), collected at new diagnosis, from a patient treated with antithyroid drugs. The receptor set was obtained from a man aged 25 to 45 with Graves disease. CDR3s include the opening cysteine and the closing phenylalanine or tryptophan. Each record gives: J gene, D gene, V gene, clone size, CDR3 length, CDR3 protein, CDR3 DNA. A D gene is named only where the DNA matches it firmly. Part of the rows lack a size; the others show once, few, many or a class for expanded clones.

J: TRBJ2-1
D: .
V: TRBV12-3/TRBV12-4
size: many
length: 14
CDR3: CASSHQRAYNEQFF
DNA: TGTGCCAGCAGTCACCAGCGGGCCTACAATGAGCAGTTCTTC

J: TRBJ1-1
D: .
V: TRBV5-1
size: many
length: 13
CDR3: CASSPEGGTEAFF
DNA: TGCGCCAGCAGCCCCGAGGGAGGGACTGAAGCTTTCTTT

J: TRBJ2-7
D: .
V: TRBV7-2
size: few
length: 14
CDR3: CASSLQFGAYEQYF
DNA: TGTGCCAGCAGCTTACAGTTTGGGGCGTACGAGCAGTACTTC

J: TRBJ2-7
D: TRBD2
V: TRBV20-1
size: .
length: 15
CDR3: CSASAGRGGLYEQYF
DNA: TGCAGTGCTAGCGCAGGGAGGGGCGGACTCTACGAGCAGTACTTC

J: TRBJ1-5
D: .
V: TRBV19
size: few
length: 19
CDR3: CASGPWWGPLGWGNQPQHF
DNA: TGTGCCAGTGGGCCATGGTGGGGTCCCCTGGGTTGGGGCAATCAGCCCCAGCATTTT

J: TRBJ2-7
D: TRBD1
V: TRBV11-2
size: .
length: 14
CDR3: CASRRTGGPYEQYF
DNA: TGTGCCAGCAGGAGGACAGGGGGCCCCTACGAGCAGTACTTC

J: TRBJ2-7
D: TRBD2
V: TRBV7-6
size: once
length: 15
CDR3: CASSQGASGTYEQYF
DNA: TGTGCCAGCAGCCAAGGGGCTAGCGGGACCTACGAGCAGTACTTC

J: TRBJ1-2
D: .
V: TRBV6-5
size: many
length: 15
CDR3: CASSYGSNWGYGYTF
DNA: TGTGCCAGCAGTTACGGGTCCAACTGGGGATATGGCTACACCTTC

J: TRBJ2-2
D: TRBD2
V: TRBV30
size: many
length: 16
CDR3: CAWSVPLRETTGELFF
DNA: TGTGCCTGGAGTGTACCCTTGCGGGAGACCACCGGGGAGCTGTTTTTT

J: TRBJ2-7
D: TRBD2
V: TRBV27
size: many
length: 15
CDR3: CASSPISGRAWEQYF
DNA: TGTGCCAGCAGCCCCATTAGCGGGAGGGCCTGGGAGCAGTACTTC

J: TRBJ1-5
D: .
V: TRBV27
size: few
length: 16
CDR3: CASSLTPGAPNQPQHF
DNA: TGTGCCAGCAGTTTAACGCCAGGGGCCCCCAATCAGCCCCAGCATTTT

J: TRBJ2-5
D: .
V: TRBV20-1
size: many
length: 12
CDR3: CSAGEGRETQYF
DNA: TGCAGTGCTGGAGAGGGGCGGGAGACCCAGTACTTC

J: TRBJ2-7
D: TRBD1
V: TRBV2
size: many
length: 14
CDR3: CASLPGQGDYEQYF
DNA: TGTGCCAGCCTCCCGGGACAGGGTGATTACGAGCAGTACTTC

J: TRBJ2-2
D: TRBD1
V: TRBV24-1
size: many
length: 17
CDR3: CATSEPPGQGNTGELFF
DNA: TGTGCCACCAGTGAACCGCCGGGACAGGGGAACACCGGGGAGCTGTTTTTT

J: TRBJ2-1
D: TRBD2
V: TRBV18
size: many
length: 15
CDR3: CASSPPLAGEDEQFF
DNA: TGTGCCAGCTCACCACCGCTAGCGGGAGAGGATGAGCAGTTCTTC

J: TRBJ1-5
D: .
V: TRBV7-2
size: .
length: 15
CDR3: CASSLEPQFNQPQHF
DNA: TGTGCCAGCAGCTTAGAGCCCCAATTCAATCAGCCCCAGCATTTT

J: TRBJ2-7
D: .
V: TRBV27
size: many
length: 13
CDR3: CASRMASSYEQYF
DNA: TGTGCCAGCAGGATGGCGAGCTCCTACGAGCAGTACTTC

J: TRBJ1-5
D: .
V: TRBV2
size: many
length: 13
CDR3: CASTGTRNQPQHF
DNA: TGTGCCAGCACAGGGACACGCAATCAGCCCCAGCATTTT

J: TRBJ2-1
D: TRBD2
V: TRBV11-2
size: many
length: 14
CDR3: CASSVSGIMGEQFF
DNA: TGTGCCAGCAGCGTTAGCGGGATAATGGGTGAGCAGTTCTTC

J: TRBJ1-3
D: .
V: TRBV9
size: .
length: 16
CDR3: CASSVAQAGGENTIYF
DNA: TGTGCCAGCAGCGTAGCTCAGGCAGGAGGAGAAAACACCATATATTTT

J: TRBJ2-1
D: .
V: TRBV5-1
size: many
length: 14
CDR3: CASSLGVGANEQFF
DNA: TGCGCCAGCAGCTTGGGAGTAGGGGCCAATGAGCAGTTCTTC

J: TRBJ2-1
D: .
V: TRBV24-1
size: many
length: 14
CDR3: CATSDFQDYNEQFF
DNA: TGTGCCACCAGTGATTTCCAGGATTACAATGAGCAGTTCTTC

J: TRBJ2-7
D: TRBD1
V: TRBV27
size: many
length: 13
CDR3: CASSSQGDGEQYF
DNA: TGTGCCAGCAGTTCACAGGGGGACGGCGAGCAGTACTTC

J: TRBJ1-5
D: .
V: TRBV7-9
size: .
length: 14
CDR3: CASSGVRGFQPQHF
DNA: TGTGCCAGCAGCGGTGTCCGGGGGTTTCAGCCCCAGCATTTT

J: TRBJ2-1
D: TRBD2
V: TRBV20-1
size: many
length: 16
CDR3: CSAPSPAGGTYNEQFF
DNA: TGCAGTGCCCCCAGCCCCGCGGGAGGGACCTACAATGAGCAGTTCTTC

J: TRBJ2-7
D: .
V: TRBV12-3/TRBV12-4
size: once
length: 14
CDR3: CASSLYRRSYEQCF
DNA: TGTGCCAGCAGTTTGTACAGACGAAGCTACGAGCAGTGCTTC

J: TRBJ1-3
D: TRBD1
V: TRBV12-3/TRBV12-4
size: many
length: 14
CDR3: CASSFRGGQDTIYF
DNA: TGTGCCAGCAGTTTCCGAGGGGGCCAGGACACCATATATTTT

J: TRBJ2-3
D: TRBD2
V: TRBV19
size: .
length: 15
CDR3: CASRSLAGLPDTQYF
DNA: TGTGCCAGTAGATCGCTAGCGGGATTGCCAGATACGCAGTATTTT

J: TRBJ1-5
D: TRBD1
V: TRBV20-1
size: few
length: 16
CDR3: CSARAPTGGIGQPQHF
DNA: TGCAGTGCTAGAGCTCCAACAGGGGGCATAGGTCAGCCCCAGCATTTT

J: TRBJ1-5
D: TRBD1
V: TRBV12-3/TRBV12-4
size: many
length: 16
CDR3: CASSRGTDYSNQPQHF
DNA: TGTGCCAGCAGTCGGGGGACAGACTATAGCAATCAGCCCCAGCATTTT